A selection of T cell receptor beta chains follows, all from one sample in a study of technical replicates of blood from several donors. The assay was immunoSEQ multiplex PCR, and TCRdb's table has in-frame clones only and misses some. The table has 80,000 or so clones, around 94% seen once. Sequences were obtained from T cells isolated from PBMCs. These receptor sequences come from a human donor in good health. The CDR3 runs from the conserved cysteine through the conserved F or W. D genes are given only for firm matches. Only some rows state a clone size, as once, few, many or a class for expanded clones.

clone size	J gene	V gene	D gene	CDR3 DNA	CDR3 protein
.	TRBJ2-7	TRBV19	TRBD2	TGTGCCAGTAGTACCGCCGGGACTAGACTATACGAGCAGTACTTC	CASSTAGTRLYEQYF
.	TRBJ1-1	TRBV6-1	.	TGTGCCAGCAGTGCCGGGGTGGGCACTGAAGCTTTCTTT	CASSAGVGTEAFF
.	TRBJ1-1	TRBV19	.	TGTGCCAGTAGTCCCCTGGCGGGCGGAGCTGAAGCTTTCTTT	CASSPLAGGAEAFF
.	TRBJ1-1	TRBV7-2	.	TGTGCCAGCAGCTTAGAGGCAGGGAGGACTGAAGCTTTCTTT	CASSLEAGRTEAFF
few	TRBJ1-1	TRBV5-1	.	TGCGCCAGCACCCCGGGGTTGGCGAACACTGAAGCTTTCTTT	CASTPGLANTEAFF
.	TRBJ2-7	TRBV4-1	TRBD1	TGCGCCAGCAGCCAAGCTTACAGGGGCACCTACGAGCAGTACTTC	CASSQAYRGTYEQYF
.	TRBJ1-1	TRBV19	.	TGTGCCAGTAGTATAAGGCCAGGGGCCACTTTCTTT	CASSIRPGATFF
.	TRBJ1-2	TRBV7-8	TRBD1	TGTGCCAGCAGCTGGGACAGGGCTCCTAACTATGGCTACACCTTC	CASSWDRAPNYGYTF
.	TRBJ1-5	TRBV6-5	.	TGTGCCAGCAGCTACGGTGGGGCCTCGTATCAGCCCCAGCATTTT	CASSYGGASYQPQHF
few	TRBJ2-7	TRBV5-1	TRBD2	TGCGCCAGCAGCTTGGGGGGGACTAGCGGGCAGTACGAGCAGTACTTC	CASSLGGTSGQYEQYF
.	TRBJ2-5	TRBV5-8	TRBD1	TGTGCCAGCATCGGAAGAGGGGCAGGACAGGGCCAAGAGACCCAGTACTTC	CASIGRGAGQGQETQYF
medium-sized	TRBJ2-7	TRBV27	.	TGTGCCAGCAGCGGGGGAGACGGCTACGAGCAGTACTTC	CASSGGDGYEQYF
.	TRBJ1-2	TRBV11-3	TRBD1	TGTGCCAGCAGCTTTGGGGGGACAGGGGCCTATGGCTACACCTTC	CASSFGGTGAYGYTF
.	TRBJ2-7	TRBV29-1	.	TGCAGCGTTGAAAGCGGGTCTACTCACTACGAGCAGTACTTC	CSVESGSTHYEQYF
.	TRBJ2-5	TRBV6-5	TRBD2	TGTGCCAGCAGTCCGGCCCCTAGCGGAGAGACCCAGTACTTC	CASSPAPSGETQYF
.	TRBJ2-5	TRBV7-2	TRBD2	TGTGCCAGCAGCTTAGGTGGGGGGGTAGAAGAGACCCAGTACTTC	CASSLGGGVEETQYF
.	TRBJ1-2	TRBV21-1	.	TGTGCCAGCAGCACAGTCCTCTATGGCTACACCTTC	CASSTVLYGYTF
once	TRBJ2-3	TRBV6-6	.	TGTGCCAGCACTCAAATGGCTGCTAGCACAGATACGCAGTATTTT	CASTQMAASTDTQYF
.	TRBJ2-7	TRBV6-6	TRBD2	TGTGCCAGCAGTCAAACTAGCGGGAGCTACTACGAGCAGTACTTC	CASSQTSGSYYEQYF
.	TRBJ2-7	TRBV7-2	.	TGTGCCAGCAGCTTGTGGAGCGCGCAAAACGAGCAGTACTTC	CASSLWSAQNEQYF
.	TRBJ1-2	TRBV27	.	TGTGCCAGCAGTTTCTCGGGGGAAGGCTATGGCTACACCTTC	CASSFSGEGYGYTF
.	TRBJ1-3	TRBV7-2	.	TGTGCCAGCAGCGCCCGACAGACCTCTGGAAACACCATATATTTT	CASSARQTSGNTIYF
.	TRBJ2-2	TRBV30	.	TGTGCCTGGAGTGTACACCAGGGGTGGAACACCGGGGAGCTGTTTTTT	CAWSVHQGWNTGELFF
.	TRBJ2-7	TRBV6-1	TRBD2	TGTGCCAGCGGGCGCGGGAGCGGCGGCGAGCAGTACTTC	CASGRGSGGEQYF
.	TRBJ2-7	TRBV27	TRBD2	TGTGCCAGCAGTTTAGCGGGAGACGAGCAGTACTTC	CASSLAGDEQYF
.	TRBJ2-1	TRBV7-8	.	TGTGCCAGCAGCCTTTACTACGCAGGGGGGAATGAGCAGTTCTTC	CASSLYYAGGNEQFF
.	TRBJ1-1	TRBV7-2	TRBD1	TGTGCCAGCAGCTTGGACGGGACAGGGGATACTGAAGCTTTCTTT	CASSLDGTGDTEAFF
.	TRBJ1-5	TRBV27	.	TGTGCCAGCAGCCGAACACGGGGGGAAAATCAGCCCCAGCATTTT	CASSRTRGENQPQHF
.	TRBJ1-1	TRBV25-1	.	TGTGCCAGCAGCAAAAGGGGACACTTCAACACTGAAGCTTTCTTT	CASSKRGHFNTEAFF
.	TRBJ1-2	TRBV9	.	TGTGCCAGCAGCGTGGGACTGGGTTCAGCTGGCTACACCTTC	CASSVGLGSAGYTF
.	TRBJ1-2	TRBV19	.	TGTGCCAGTAGTATTTACAATGGCTACACCTTC	CASSIYNGYTF
.	TRBJ1-2	TRBV19	.	TGTGCCAGTAGTCTACAGGACTATGGCTACACCTTC	CASSLQDYGYTF
.	TRBJ2-1	TRBV5-1	.	TGCGCCAGCAGCCTAAGACAGATACACAATGAGCAGTTCTTC	CASSLRQIHNEQFF
.	TRBJ1-2	TRBV15	.	TGTGCCACCAGCAGAGATGGGTCTTCCACAGTTAACTATGGCTACACCTTC	CATSRDGSSTVNYGYTF
once	TRBJ1-5	TRBV18	TRBD1	TGTGCCAGCTCACCCGGGACAGGTCATCAGCCCCAGCATTTT	CASSPGTGHQPQHF
once	TRBJ2-7	TRBV5-4	.	TGTGCCAGCAGCTACAGGTTCGACGAGCAGTACTTC	CASSYRFDEQYF
.	TRBJ2-7	TRBV7-8	TRBD2	TGTGCCAGCAGATCGGGACTAGCGGGAGACGAGCAGTACTTC	CASRSGLAGDEQYF
.	TRBJ2-7	TRBV4-1	TRBD2	TGCGCCAGCAGCCAGGGACTAGCGGGAGGGCACGAGCAGTACTTC	CASSQGLAGGHEQYF
.	TRBJ2-2	TRBV29-1	.	TGCAGCGTTATGGGCTCCACCGGGGAGCTGTTTTTT	CSVMGSTGELFF
.	TRBJ2-5	TRBV29-1	.	TGCAGCGTTGTAGGGGGGGAATACCAAGAGACCCAGTACTTC	CSVVGGEYQETQYF
.	TRBJ2-2	TRBV7-3	TRBD2	TGTGCCAGCAGCCTCAGCGGGGCGAACACCGGGGAGCTGTTTTTT	CASSLSGANTGELFF
.	TRBJ2-2	TRBV5-1	TRBD2	TGCGCCAGCAGATATAGCGGGAGGGACACCGGGGAGCTGTTTTTT	CASRYSGRDTGELFF
few	TRBJ1-2	TRBV4-3	TRBD1	TGCGCCAGCAGCCAAGAGGGGACAGAGGCGGGCTATGGCTACACCTTC	CASSQEGTEAGYGYTF